The clone carrying this T cell receptor (beta chain) was seen a few times. The antigen is undetermined. Sequence at one end of the junction differs from germline and may be a read error. The CDR3 loop spans 14 amino acids. The germline gives CDR1 LGHDT, CDR2 YNNKEL (reference sequence). This entry comes from a study of T cells in Graves' hyperthyroidism and ophthalmopathy. Findings of the study overall: In the blood, most expanded thyroid clonotypes above 0.001 appeared as well.

TCR beta CDR3 region amplification was performed from RNA transcripts. HTBI primers were used for first-round RT-PCR of the TCR CDR3. Each CDR3 protein gets one entry after TCRdb re-called the multiplex PCR reads with MiXCR. The sample has approximately 640,000 distinct CDR3 sequences, 17% seen once; the top ten hold 15% to 17%. This receptor was obtained from a man over 45 with Graves' hyperthyroidism. The sequencing input was blood. The chain joins TRBV3-1 to TRBJ1-1, with TRBD1 identical over 7 bases. Here the CDR3 DNA reads TGTGCCAGCAGCTCGGGACAGACTTACACTAAAGCTTTCTTT. Its protein is CASSSGQTYTKAFF.